This record covers a single T cell receptor (beta chain). Its antigen is unidentified. CDR3 length equals 14 residues. The junction had 5 bases not matched to a gene; V was cut back by 7 bases and J by 2 bases. The germline CDR1 and CDR2 sequences are MNHNS and SASEGT. Lactation, pregnancy, other autoimmune disease or uncontrolled infection led to exclusion of patients. It was at first hyperthyroidism diagnosis, before any ophthalmopathy symptoms, that the blood sample was taken. Amplification yielded TCR beta CDR3 regions, with RNA transcripts as the source. HTBI primers were used for first-round RT-PCR of the TCR CDR3. In TCRdb, the multiplex PCR reads were re-called with MiXCR into one record per CDR3 protein. The sample shows 160,000 or so distinct CDR3 sequences, 9.4% of them seen only once. This entry comes from a study of T cells in Graves' hyperthyroidism and ophthalmopathy. The study's findings and limits: Most expanded thyroid clonotypes above 0.001 also appeared in blood.

The clonotype originates from a young woman with Graves' hyperthyroidism that later progressed to Graves' ophthalmopathy. The chain recombines TRBV6-1 with TRBJ1-3, with 7 bases identical to TRBD1. Sequenced sample: blood. The CDR3 DNA is TGTGCCAGCAATAGACAGGGAACTGGAAACACCATATATTTT. Its protein is CASNRQGTGNTIYF.